A single sample gave rise to the 25 T cell receptor beta chains below, sequenced in a study of cytomegalovirus exposure and HLA in healthy donors. Generated by immunoSEQ multiplex PCR, the TCRdb table keeps only in-frame clones and is missing some. The sample lists under 350,000 clones; approximately 83% were seen once. The specimen sequenced was PBMCs. These receptors were taken from a young woman in good health and CMV-seronegative.

Only a few counts were recorded for this clone. The V call is TRBV6-5, the J call TRBJ2-5; TRBD1 aligns across 8 bases. Germline V gene sequence: CDR1 MNHEY, CDR2 SVGAGI. V lost 6 bases to trimming and J lost 4 bases; unmatched junction nucleotides: 7. CDR3 size: 14 residues. DNA for the CDR3: TGTGCCAGCAGACCACAGGGGGGAAGAGAGACCCAGTACTTC. This gives the protein CASRPQGGRETQYF.

This clone has a handful of counts. The genes are TRBV6-4 and TRBJ2-6; the match to TRBD2 covers 9 bases. This CDR3 has 18 residues. V was clipped by 3 bases and J by 0 bases; unmatched bases: 6. Germline values: CDR1 MRHNA, CDR2 SNTAGT. CDR3 DNA sequence: TGTGCCAGCAGTGAAAATCATAGCGGGAGCTCTGGGGCCAACGTCCTGACTTTC. Encoded protein: CASSENHSGSSGANVLTF.

The chain uses TRBV5-1 and TRBJ2-3; 14 bases fit TRBD2. CDR1 and CDR2 from the germline V gene are SGHRS and YFSETQ. The CDR3 totals 17 residues. J lost 1 base, V lost 4 bases, and 5 bases had no gene match. This CDR3 reads CASSRGLAGAGTDTQYF. The CDR3 bases are TGCGCCAGCAGCAGGGGACTAGCGGGGGCCGGCACAGATACGCAGTATTTT.

This sequence joins TRBV6-1 and TRBJ1-3; 8 nucleotides align to TRBD1. J gave up 3 bases and V 10 bases, and 5 bases lay outside the gene matches. Germline CDR1 is MNHNS and CDR2 is SASEGT. The CDR3 spans 13 residues. The chain's CDR3 is CATQGAGGNTIYF. CDR3 coding DNA: TGTGCCACCCAGGGGGCCGGTGGAAACACCATATATTTT.

V usage is TRBV5-8 and J usage is TRBJ2-1, with D tentatively TRBD1 (5 bases). Germline V lookup: CDR1 SGHTS, CDR2 YDEGEE. CDR3 size: 15 residues. Trimming cost V 4 bases and J 8 bases, with 19 bases left between them. The CDR3 region is CASSAVAGFLDEQFF. DNA for the CDR3: TGTGCCAGCAGCGCTGTGGCAGGGTTTTTGGATGAGCAGTTCTTC.

The genes are TRBV29-1 and TRBJ1-1, with 10 bases identical to TRBD1. Germline assignment: CDR1 SQVTM and CDR2 ANQGSEA. The V and J ends lost 6 bases and 4 bases, in that order; junction bases with no gene match: 8. The CDR3 consists of 14 residues. In nucleotides, the CDR3 is TGCAGCGTCTCCGGACAGGGGGGTCCCACTGAAGCTTTCTTT. It encodes CSVSGQGGPTEAFF.

The chain has TRBV14 and TRBJ2-1, with D possibly being TRBD2 (6 bases). Germline lookup yields CDR1 SGHDN and CDR2 FVKESK. The CDR3 has 16 amino acids. The germline V and J ends were trimmed by 0 bases and 5 bases, with 14 bases remaining between them. In DNA, the CDR3 is TGTGCCAGCAGCCAAGATCGGGGAGGTTGGGACAATGAGCAGTTCTTC. Translating gives CASSQDRGGWDNEQFF. The whole variable domain, filled in from reference TRBV14 and TRBJ2-1, reads EAGVTQFPSHSVIEKGQTVTLRCDPISGHDNLYWYRRVMGKEIKFLLHFVKESKQDESGMPNNRFLAERTGGTYSTLKVQPAELEDSGVYFCASSQDRGGWDNEQFFGPGTRLTVL.

The CDR3 DNA follows: TGTGCCAGCAGCTACCGACAGGGCTACGAGCAGTACTTC. This encodes CASSYRQGYEQYF. V is TRBV9 and J is TRBJ2-7, with 7 bases that match TRBD1. Germline trimming cut 4 bases from V and 3 bases from J; bases unmatched to any gene: 4. CDR1 SGDLS and CDR2 YYNGEE come from the germline V gene. The CDR3 totals 13 residues.

This chain joins TRBV12-5 and TRBJ2-1; TRBD2 agrees at 11 bases. V gave up 6 bases and J gave up 5 bases; unmatched junction bases: 6. The CDR3 is made up of 15 amino acids. Looked up from germline, CDR1 is LGHNT and CDR2 is FRNRAP. CDR3 sequence: CASGTGLAAHNEQFF. CDR3 coding DNA: TGTGCTAGTGGCACGGGACTAGCGGCCCACAATGAGCAGTTCTTC.

The gene calls are TRBV10-3 and TRBJ2-7; the match to TRBD1 covers 9 bases. The V and J ends lost 5 bases and 0 bases, in that order; junction bases with no gene match: 2. The CDR3 sequence is 14 residues long. Looked up from germline, CDR1 is ENHRY and CDR2 is SYGVKD. Here the CDR3 DNA reads TGTGCCATCAGTAGGGGACAGGGCTCCTACGAGCAGTACTTC. Translated, it gives CAISRGQGSYEQYF.

This clone was observed a handful of times. The V gene is TRBV25-1, the J gene TRBJ2-7, with TRBD2 identical over 9 bases. Germline assignment: CDR1 MGHDK and CDR2 SYGVNS. The CDR3 consists of 14 residues. Trimming cost V 1 base and J 5 bases; bases outside gene matches: 3. CDR3 in amino acids: CASSELREGHEQYF. The CDR3 nucleotides read TGTGCCAGCAGTGAATTGCGGGAGGGCCACGAGCAGTACTTC.

V gene TRBV7-3 combines with J gene TRBJ1-2, with 7 bases identical to TRBD1. V shed 2 bases, J shed 4 bases, and the junction held 13 bases outside the gene matches. CDR3 length: 17 amino acids. The germline V gene has CDR1 SGHTA and CDR2 FQGTGA. CDR3 in amino acids: CASSLSDNRGQIYGYTF. The CDR3 coding sequence is TGTGCCAGCAGCTTATCTGATAACAGGGGACAGATCTATGGCTACACCTTC.

The chain recombines TRBV11-3 with TRBJ1-5; D gene uncertain. The CDR3 consists of 12 residues. Germline V gene lookup returns CDR1 SGHNT and CDR2 YENEEA. Trimming shortened V by 6 bases and J by 1 base, and 4 bases separated the two germline ends. In DNA, the CDR3 is TGTGCCAGCAGTGTAAGCAATCAGCCCCAGCATTTT. Translation gives CASSVSNQPQHF.

The chain carries TRBV7-3 and TRBJ2-1; TRBD1 agrees at 7 bases. The CDR3 sequence is 14 residues long. V trimming: 2 bases; J trimming: 7 bases; junction bases outside the gene matches: 5. Germline V lookup: CDR1 SGHTA, CDR2 FQGTGA. The CDR3 reads CASSLSGQWNEQFF. CDR3 in DNA: TGTGCCAGCAGCTTATCGGGACAGTGGAATGAGCAGTTCTTC. Full variable domain (outside the CDR3, taken from reference TRBV7-3 and TRBJ2-1): GAGVSQTPSNKVTEKGKYVELRCDPISGHTALYWYRQSLGQGPEFLIYFQGTGAADDSGLPNDRFFAVRPEGSVSTLKIQRTERGDSAVYLCASSLSGQWNEQFFGPGTRLTVL.

The rearrangement links TRBV28 to TRBJ1-1; possibly TRBD1 for D (6 bases). This CDR3 contains 16 residues. Trimming stripped 6 bases from V and 10 bases from J, with 27 bases between. The germline V gene encodes CDR1 MDHEN and CDR2 SYDVKM. DNA for the CDR3: TGTGCCAGCAGCTTACAGGGTGGGGCAGCACTGACCGGAGCTTTCTTT. Its translation is CASSLQGGAALTGAFF.

The genes are TRBV19 and TRBJ1-4, with D possibly being TRBD1 (5 bases). The germline CDR1 and CDR2 sequences are LNHDA and SQIVND (reference sequence). The CDR3 length is 14 residues. V was shortened by 4 bases and J by 6 bases, with 12 bases between the two germline ends. The CDR3 DNA sequence: TGTGCCAGTAGTACGACAGCCAGAGATGAAAAACTGTTTTTT. It specifies CASSTTARDEKLFF.

The J gene is TRBJ2-7, the V gene TRBV6-5, with TRBD2 matching over 10 bases. The CDR3 contains 15 residues. Unmatched junction bases numbered 8, after V lost 4 bases and J lost 5 bases. CDR1 is MNHEY, CDR2 SVGAGI, per germline. The CDR3 reads CASSSRAGGRDEQYF. CDR3 bases: TGTGCCAGCAGTTCCCGAGCGGGGGGGCGGGACGAGCAGTACTTC.

This sequence joins TRBV14 and TRBJ2-6; D remains ambiguous. From germline, CDR1 is SGHDN and CDR2 FVKESK. This CDR3 spans 15 amino acids. V lost 2 bases to trimming and J lost 4 bases, with 9 bases between them. CDR3 region: CASSQMAPGANVLTF. The CDR3, as DNA: TGTGCCAGCAGCCAAATGGCACCCGGGGCCAACGTCCTGACTTTC.

V and J are TRBV19 and TRBJ2-7, with 8 positions matching TRBD1. Germline CDR1 and CDR2: LNHDA and SQIVND (reference sequence). Trimming removed 6 bases from V and 5 bases from J; junction bases left unmatched: 3. This CDR3 spans 12 amino acids. The CDR3 sequence: CASSRQGNEQYF. The DNA of the CDR3 is TGTGCCAGTAGCAGACAGGGGAACGAGCAGTACTTC.

The chain joins TRBV6-6 to TRBJ2-3; 14 positions match TRBD2. Germline V gene sequence: CDR1 MNHNY, CDR2 SVGAGI (reference sequence). The CDR3 spans 15 residues. V dropped 5 bases and J dropped 6; count of bases not matched to a gene: 4. CDR3 loop: CASSRLAGGADTQYF. Written as DNA, the CDR3 is TGTGCCAGCAGTCGACTAGCGGGAGGGGCCGATACGCAGTATTTT.

This chain uses TRBV18 with TRBJ2-2; 7 bases fit TRBD1. Per germline, CDR1 KGHSH and CDR2 LQKENI. This CDR3 comprises 16 residues. V shed 4 bases and J 1 base; nucleotides not matched to a gene: 6. CDR3 coding DNA: TGTGCCAGCTCACGAATCCGGACAGGGAACACCGGGGAGCTGTTTTTT. It specifies CASSRIRTGNTGELFF.

This clone was counted a few times. V and J are TRBV27 and TRBJ1-4; D call uncertain. Germline V gene lookup returns CDR1 MNHEY and CDR2 SMNVEV (reference sequence). The CDR3 is 15 residues long. The V and J ends lost 4 bases and 0 bases respectively, with 9 bases between them. The CDR3 is CASSSFLATNEKLFF. CDR3 nucleotides: TGTGCCAGCAGTTCCTTCCTTGCAACTAATGAAAAACTGTTTTTT.

The J gene is TRBJ2-7, the V gene TRBV6-1; D may be TRBD2 (5 bases). V lost 10 bases and J 3 bases, leaving 16 bases between the germline ends. CDR3 length: 13 amino acids. Germline V gene sequence: CDR1 MNHNS, CDR2 SASEGT. The CDR3 protein is CATSSDSLYEQYF. CDR3 DNA: TGTGCCACGTCCTCGGACTCACTCTACGAGCAGTACTTC.

This chain links TRBV15 with TRBJ2-3; 9 bases map to TRBD1. Unmatched junction bases numbered 8, after V lost 9 bases and J lost 4 bases. CDR1 and CDR2 (germline): LNHNV, YYDKDF (reference sequence). This CDR3 contains 14 residues. The CDR3 protein is CATERDRVADTQYF. CDR3 bases: TGTGCCACTGAACGGGACAGGGTGGCAGATACGCAGTATTTT.

J is TRBJ1-2 and V is TRBV30; D is undetermined. V dropped 2 bases and J dropped 6 bases, with 10 bases sitting between them. Germline loops: CDR1 GTSNPN, CDR2 SVGIG (reference sequence). This CDR3 contains 12 residues. The CDR3 spells CAWSRDGHGYTF. CDR3 sequence (DNA): TGTGCCTGGAGTCGCGATGGGCATGGCTACACCTTC.